The 17 T cell receptor beta chains below were found in one sample sequenced in a study of blood T cell repertoires in COVID-19. The protocol was immunoSEQ multiplex PCR, while the TCRdb copy is restricted to in-frame clones and leaves out a portion. This table holds under 100,000 clones, around 87% found once. What was sequenced was peripheral blood. The source is a human donor in a cohort sampled during active COVID-19.

This chain links TRBV30 with TRBJ1-2; D uncertain. In germline, CDR1 is GTSNPN, CDR2 SVGIG (reference sequence). This CDR3 is 13 amino acids long. The V gene lost 4 bases and the J gene lost 5 bases, with 14 bases spanning the gap. This CDR3 reads CAWTRPSRYGYTF. CDR3 nucleotides: TGTGCCTGGACTAGGCCCTCCCGATATGGCTACACCTTC.

The chain carries TRBV19 and TRBJ2-1, with a tentative D call TRBD2 (6 bases). The germline gives CDR1 LNHDA, CDR2 SQIVND (reference sequence). This CDR3 has 15 residues. With 6 bases removed from V and 0 bases from J, the gap between germline ends came to 12 bases. The CDR3 DNA reads TGTGCCAGTAGCGGGCCGGGACTCTCCTACAATGAGCAGTTCTTC. This codes for CASSGPGLSYNEQFF. Filled out from reference TRBV19 and TRBJ2-1, the complete variable domain reads DGGITQSPKYLFRKEGQNVTLSCEQNLNHDAMYWYRQDPGQGLRLIYYSQIVNDFQKGDIAEGYSVSREKKESFPLTVTSAQKNPTAFYLCASSGPGLSYNEQFFGPGTRLTVL.

The chain has TRBV6-2 or TRBV6-3 and TRBJ2-7; weak D call: TRBD2 (6 bases). V gave up 0 bases and J gave up 9 bases, with 15 bases separating them. This CDR3 is built from 14 residues. Germline values: CDR1 MNHEY, CDR2 SVGEGT. In nucleotides, the CDR3 is TGTGCCAGCAGTTACTCGGACCCCGTGGGAGGGCAGTACTTC. Amino acids: CASSYSDPVGGQYF.

The chain carries TRBV7-9 and TRBJ1-2, with TRBD1 as a possible D gene (5 bases). V was pared by 5 bases and J by 8 bases, with 9 bases between. This CDR3 has 11 residues. CDR1 is SEHNR, CDR2 FQNEAQ, per germline (reference sequence). The CDR3 coding sequence is TGTGCCAGCAGCCGGGACTTGGGCTACACCTTC. It is translated as CASSRDLGYTF.

The rearrangement links TRBV9 to TRBJ2-7; tentative D call: TRBD1 (5 bases). Trimming left V 5 bases short and J 5 bases short, with 20 bases between. Germline V gives CDR1 SGDLS, CDR2 YYNGEE. This CDR3 spans 15 amino acids. CDR3 sequence (DNA): TGTGCCAGCAGTCCCCTAGGCAGGGAAAAGGACGAGCAGTACTTC. This gives the protein CASSPLGREKDEQYF.

This rearrangement joins TRBV7-3 to TRBJ2-1; a possible D gene is TRBD2 (6 bases). Deletions cut 6 bases from V and 14 bases from J, with 17 bases between. The CDR3 loop spans 12 amino acids. Looked up from germline, CDR1 is SGHTA and CDR2 is FQGTGA. CDR3 coding DNA: TGTGCCAGCAGTACCGGGACTGACATCAAGTTCTTC. This gives the protein CASSTGTDIKFF. Full variable domain (outside the CDR3, taken from reference TRBV7-3 and TRBJ2-1): GAGVSQTPSNKVTEKGKYVELRCDPISGHTALYWYRQSLGQGPEFLIYFQGTGAADDSGLPNDRFFAVRPEGSVSTLKIQRTERGDSAVYLCASSTGTDIKFFGPGTRLTVL.

The V and J genes are TRBV18 and TRBJ1-4; D gene ambiguous. Germline loops: CDR1 KGHSH, CDR2 LQKENI. This CDR3 has 14 residues. The V end lost 5 bases, the J end lost 8 bases, and 15 bases lay between the germline ends. In DNA form, the CDR3 reads TGTGCCAGCTCAGAGGGCGCTCAGCGGGAAAAACTGTTTTTT. As protein: CASSEGAQREKLFF.

The genes are TRBV28 and TRBJ1-5; 7 bases fit TRBD1. V lost 6 bases, J lost 5 bases, and 10 bases stayed unmatched. Germline V gives CDR1 MDHEN, CDR2 SYDVKM. The length of the CDR3 is 15 residues. CDR3 sequence reads: CASSPQTGYDQPQHF. DNA for the CDR3: TGTGCCAGCAGCCCCCAGACAGGGTATGATCAGCCCCAGCATTTT.

The CDR3 spells CATSRWKGTGSTDTQYF. The CDR3 nucleotides read TGTGCCACCAGCAGATGGAAGGGGACAGGGAGCACAGATACGCAGTATTTT. This sequence joins TRBV15 and TRBJ2-3; 9 positions match TRBD1. V shed 2 bases and J 0 bases; nucleotides not matched to a gene: 6. CDR1 LNHNV and CDR2 YYDKDF come from the germline V gene (reference sequence). CDR3 length equals 17 residues.

The chain links TRBV3-1 (or the pseudogene TRBV3-2) to TRBJ1-1; 9 nucleotides align to TRBD1. Germline trimming cut 5 bases from V and 1 base from J; bases unmatched to any gene: 5. Germline CDR1 is LGHDT and CDR2 is YNNKEL (reference sequence). The CDR3 sequence is 15 residues long. CDR3 in DNA: TGTGCCAGCAGCAGCCGGACAGGGGAGAACACTGAAGCTTTCTTT. This sequence encodes CASSSRTGENTEAFF.

This sequence joins TRBV4-2 and TRBJ1-1, with TRBD1 matching 7 bases. The CDR3 totals 15 residues. Germline trimming cut 0 bases from V and 6 bases from J; bases unmatched to any gene: 7. Germline loops: CDR1 LGHNA, CDR2 YNFKEQ. CDR3 sequence (DNA): TGTGCCAGCAGCCAAGATTTTGTGGGGACAGCTGAAGCTTTCTTT. Amino acid sequence: CASSQDFVGTAEAFF.

This sequence joins TRBV19 and TRBJ1-2, with TRBD1 identical over 7 bases. The CDR3 consists of 15 residues. The trim removed 6 bases at V and 2 bases at J, leaving 9 bases unmatched. In germline, CDR1 is LNHDA, CDR2 SQIVND (reference sequence). CDR3 sequence: CASSRTGTVNYGYTF. In nucleotides, the CDR3 is TGTGCCAGTAGCAGAACCGGGACAGTCAACTATGGCTACACCTTC.

The chain joins TRBV30 to TRBJ2-7; the match to TRBD2 covers 7 bases. V was pared by 2 bases and J by 4 bases, with 2 bases of the junction left unmatched. CDR1 is GTSNPN and CDR2 is SVGIG in the germline V gene (reference sequence). The CDR3 contains 12 residues. CDR3 bases: TGTGCCTGGAGTACGGGGGGTTACGAGCAGTACTTC. Protein: CAWSTGGYEQYF.

The chain combines TRBV9 with TRBJ2-7; TRBD1 matches at 8 bases. V lost 3 bases and J lost 4; bases outside the gene matches: 12. The CDR3 loop spans 16 amino acids. Germline V lookup: CDR1 SGDLS, CDR2 YYNGEE. CDR3 bases: TGTGCCAGCAGCGGTGGACAGGGTAACGGGTCTTACGAGCAGTACTTC. It is translated as CASSGGQGNGSYEQYF.

The chain uses TRBV11-3 and TRBJ2-1; D might be TRBD1 (6 bases). The CDR3 consists of 13 residues. CDR1 is SGHNT, CDR2 YENEEA, per germline. Deletions cut 4 bases from V and 5 bases from J, with 9 bases between. This chain's CDR3 is CASSSQGHNEQFF. As DNA, the CDR3 is TGTGCCAGCAGCTCACAGGGTCACAATGAGCAGTTCTTC.

This clone was found a few times. The chain carries TRBV28 and TRBJ2-7; 10 nucleotides align to TRBD2. The germline V gene has CDR1 MDHEN and CDR2 SYDVKM. The CDR3 is 14 residues long. J was trimmed by 5 bases and V by 5 bases; bases with no gene match: 6. CDR3 DNA sequence: TGTGCCAGCAGTGGAGCGGGGGGGCCCAACGAGCAGTACTTC. Protein product: CASSGAGGPNEQYF.

This clone was counted a single time. The V and J genes are TRBV4-1 and TRBJ1-3, with 7 bases matching TRBD1. There are 18 residues in the CDR3. With V trimmed by 3 bases and J by 3 bases, 14 bases remained unmatched. Germline loops: CDR1 MGHRA, CDR2 YSYEKL. The CDR3 DNA follows: TGCGCCAGCAGCCAGGAGGTGGAGGGGGCATCGGTTGGAAACACCATATATTTT. Translated: CASSQEVEGASVGNTIYF.